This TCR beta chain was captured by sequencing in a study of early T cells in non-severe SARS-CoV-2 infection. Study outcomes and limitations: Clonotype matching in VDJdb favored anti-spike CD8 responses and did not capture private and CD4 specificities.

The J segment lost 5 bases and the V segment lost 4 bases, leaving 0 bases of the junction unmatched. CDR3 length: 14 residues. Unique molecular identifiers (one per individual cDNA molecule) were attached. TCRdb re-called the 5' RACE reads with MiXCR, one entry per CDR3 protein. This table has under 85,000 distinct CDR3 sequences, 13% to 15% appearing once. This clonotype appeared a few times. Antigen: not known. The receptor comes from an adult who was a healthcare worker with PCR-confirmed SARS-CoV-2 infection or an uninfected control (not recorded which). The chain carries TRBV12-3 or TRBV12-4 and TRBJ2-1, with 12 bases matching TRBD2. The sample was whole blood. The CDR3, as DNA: TGTGCCAGCAGTTGGACTAGCGGGGACAATGAGCAGTTCTTC. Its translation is CASSWTSGDNEQFF.